This T cell receptor (beta chain) was recorded in a study of metastatic and nonmetastatic thyroid tumors. Study at large: Malignant and benign thyroid patients had repertoires compared in peripheral blood and tumor or nodule tissue.

Every patient underwent thyroid surgery untreated. V lost 5 bases and J lost 8; bases outside the gene matches: 5. Germline V gives CDR1 SGHTA, CDR2 FQGNSA. CDR3 length equals 12 residues. Study-wide points: When malignant thyroid tumors were compared with benign nodules, TCR beta diversity was reportedly significantly higher in the malignant tumors. This held in both blood and tumor samples.

TCRdb re-processed the PCR reads through MiXCR. The sample comprises 64,000 or so clones, around 16% of which are singletons, and around 9% rests with the top ten. This clone was seen many times. The antigen is unknown. This chain connects TRBV7-2 to TRBJ1-2; TRBD1 matches at 7 bases. This TCR came from a male donor with papillary thyroid cancer or a benign thyroid nodule (not recorded which). Some clones in this sample may be carry-over from other donors' samples. The sequencing sample was made of blood. CDR3 DNA: TGTGCCAGCAGCCCCCAGGGGGAAGGCTACACCTTC. The encoded protein is CASSPQGEGYTF.